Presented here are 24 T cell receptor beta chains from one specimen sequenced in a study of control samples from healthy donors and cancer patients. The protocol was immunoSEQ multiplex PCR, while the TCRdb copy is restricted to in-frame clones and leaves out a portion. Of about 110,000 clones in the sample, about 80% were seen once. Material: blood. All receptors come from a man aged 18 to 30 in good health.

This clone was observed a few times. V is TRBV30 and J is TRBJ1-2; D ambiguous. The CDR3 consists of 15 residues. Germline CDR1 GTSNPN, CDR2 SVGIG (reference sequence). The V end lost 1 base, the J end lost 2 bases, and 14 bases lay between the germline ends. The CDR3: CAWSGVAWQNYGYTF. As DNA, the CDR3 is TGTGCCTGGAGTGGGGTTGCATGGCAGAACTATGGCTACACCTTC.

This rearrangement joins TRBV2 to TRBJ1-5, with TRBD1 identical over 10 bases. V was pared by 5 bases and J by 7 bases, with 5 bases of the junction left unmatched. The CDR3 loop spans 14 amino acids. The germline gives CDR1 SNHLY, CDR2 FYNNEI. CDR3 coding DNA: TGTGCCAGCAGTCGGGACAGGGGAGAACAGCCCCAGCATTTT. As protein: CASSRDRGEQPQHF.

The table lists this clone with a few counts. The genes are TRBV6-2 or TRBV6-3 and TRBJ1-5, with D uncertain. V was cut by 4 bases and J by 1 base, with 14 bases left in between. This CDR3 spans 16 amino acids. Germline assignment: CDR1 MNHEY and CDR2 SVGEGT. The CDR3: CASSFAGVWSNQPQHF. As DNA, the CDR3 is TGTGCCAGCAGTTTCGCGGGAGTATGGAGCAATCAGCCCCAGCATTTT.

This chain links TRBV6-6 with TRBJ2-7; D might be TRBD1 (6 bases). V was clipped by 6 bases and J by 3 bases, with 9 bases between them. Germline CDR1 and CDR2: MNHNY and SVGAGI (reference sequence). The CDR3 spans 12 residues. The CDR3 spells CASRPDSYEQYV. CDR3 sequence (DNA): TGTGCCAGCAGGCCGGACAGCTACGAGCAGTACGTC.

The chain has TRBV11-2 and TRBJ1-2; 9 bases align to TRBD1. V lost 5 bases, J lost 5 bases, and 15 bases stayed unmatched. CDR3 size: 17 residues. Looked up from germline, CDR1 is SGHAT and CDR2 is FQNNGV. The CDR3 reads CASSPRIAGQGTYGYTF. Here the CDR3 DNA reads TGTGCCAGCAGCCCCCGAATCGCGGGACAGGGTACTTATGGCTACACCTTC.

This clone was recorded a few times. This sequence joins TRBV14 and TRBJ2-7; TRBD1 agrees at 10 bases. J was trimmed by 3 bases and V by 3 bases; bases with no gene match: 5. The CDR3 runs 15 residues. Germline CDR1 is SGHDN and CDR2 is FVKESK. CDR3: CASSHYRTGGYEQYF. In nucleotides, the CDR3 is TGTGCCAGCAGCCATTATAGGACAGGGGGCTACGAGCAGTACTTC.

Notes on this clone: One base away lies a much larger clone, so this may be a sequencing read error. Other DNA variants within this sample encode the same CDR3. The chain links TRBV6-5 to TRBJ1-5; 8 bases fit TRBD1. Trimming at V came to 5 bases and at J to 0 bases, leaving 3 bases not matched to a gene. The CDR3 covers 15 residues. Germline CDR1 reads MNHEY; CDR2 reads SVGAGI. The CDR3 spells CASSRTGISNQPQHF. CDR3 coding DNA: TGTGCCAGCAGTCGGACAGGGATTAGCAATCAGCCCCAGCATTTT.

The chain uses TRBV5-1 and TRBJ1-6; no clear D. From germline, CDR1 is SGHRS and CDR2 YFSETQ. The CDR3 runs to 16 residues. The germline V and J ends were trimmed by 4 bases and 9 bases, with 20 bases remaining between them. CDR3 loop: CASSRSQSAGGSPLHF. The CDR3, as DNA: TGCGCCAGCAGCCGTTCCCAGTCGGCTGGCGGTTCACCCCTCCACTTT.

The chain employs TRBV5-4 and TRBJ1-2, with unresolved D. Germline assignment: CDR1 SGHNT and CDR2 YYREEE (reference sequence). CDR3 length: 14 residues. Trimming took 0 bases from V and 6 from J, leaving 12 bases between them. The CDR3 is CASSLGGFTNGYTF. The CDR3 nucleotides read TGTGCCAGCAGCTTGGGAGGGTTTACGAATGGCTACACCTTC.

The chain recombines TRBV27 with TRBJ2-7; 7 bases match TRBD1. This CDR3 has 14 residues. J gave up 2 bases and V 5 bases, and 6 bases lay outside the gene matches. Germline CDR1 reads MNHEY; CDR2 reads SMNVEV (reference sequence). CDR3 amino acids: CASSEIGTAYEQYF. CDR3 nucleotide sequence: TGTGCCAGCAGTGAGATCGGGACAGCCTACGAGCAGTACTTC.

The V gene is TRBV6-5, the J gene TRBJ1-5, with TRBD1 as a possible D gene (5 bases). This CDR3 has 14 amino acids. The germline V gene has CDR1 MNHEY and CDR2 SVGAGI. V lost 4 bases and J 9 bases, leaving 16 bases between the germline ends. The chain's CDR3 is CASSSGALDWPQHF. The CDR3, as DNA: TGTGCCAGCAGTTCTGGGGCCTTAGATTGGCCCCAGCATTTT.

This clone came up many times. This CDR3 reads CASSRGQFSNQPQHF. The DNA of the CDR3 is TGTGCCAGCAGCAGGGGACAGTTTAGCAATCAGCCCCAGCATTTT. The chain employs TRBV5-8 and TRBJ1-5; 7 bases are a match to TRBD1. Trimming removed 4 bases from V and 0 bases from J; junction bases left unmatched: 4. Germline V gene data show CDR1 as SGHTS and CDR2 as YDEGEE. This CDR3 has 15 amino acids.

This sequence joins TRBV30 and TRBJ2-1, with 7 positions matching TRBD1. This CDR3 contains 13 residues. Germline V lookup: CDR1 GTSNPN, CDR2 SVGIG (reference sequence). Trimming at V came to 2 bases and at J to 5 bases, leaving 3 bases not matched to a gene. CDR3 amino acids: CAWSMTGNNEQFF. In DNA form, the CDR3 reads TGTGCCTGGAGTATGACAGGGAACAATGAGCAGTTCTTC.

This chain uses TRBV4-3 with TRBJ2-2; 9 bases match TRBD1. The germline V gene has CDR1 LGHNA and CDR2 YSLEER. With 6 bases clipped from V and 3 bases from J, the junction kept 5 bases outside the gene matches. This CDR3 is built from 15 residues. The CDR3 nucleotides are TGCGCCAGCAGACGGGACAGGGAGGACACCGGGGAGCTGTTTTTT. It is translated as CASRRDREDTGELFF.

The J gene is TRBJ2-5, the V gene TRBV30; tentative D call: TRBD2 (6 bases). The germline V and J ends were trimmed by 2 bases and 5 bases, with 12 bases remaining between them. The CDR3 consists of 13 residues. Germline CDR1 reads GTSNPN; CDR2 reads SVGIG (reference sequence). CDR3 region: CAWSSEGLETQYF. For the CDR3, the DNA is TGTGCCTGGAGTTCGGAGGGACTCGAGACCCAGTACTTC. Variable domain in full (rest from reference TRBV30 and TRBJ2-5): SQTIHQWPATLVQPVGSPLSLECTVEGTSNPNLYWYRQAAGRGLQLLFYSVGIGQISSEVPQNLSASRPQDRQFILSSKKLLLSDSGFYLCAWSSEGLETQYFGPGTRLLVL.

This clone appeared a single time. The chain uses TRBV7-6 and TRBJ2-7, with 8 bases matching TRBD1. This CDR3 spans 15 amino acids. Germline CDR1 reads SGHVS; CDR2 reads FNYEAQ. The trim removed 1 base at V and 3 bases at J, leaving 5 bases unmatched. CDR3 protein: CASSLGDRTNYEQYF. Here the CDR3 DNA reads TGTGCCAGCAGCTTAGGGGACAGGACCAACTACGAGCAGTACTTC. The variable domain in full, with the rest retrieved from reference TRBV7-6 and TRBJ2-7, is GAGVSQSPRYKVTKRGQDVALRCDPISGHVSLYWYRQALGQGPEFLTYFNYEAQQDKSGLPNDRFSAERPEGSISTLTIQRTEQRDSAMYRCASSLGDRTNYEQYFGPGTRLTVT.

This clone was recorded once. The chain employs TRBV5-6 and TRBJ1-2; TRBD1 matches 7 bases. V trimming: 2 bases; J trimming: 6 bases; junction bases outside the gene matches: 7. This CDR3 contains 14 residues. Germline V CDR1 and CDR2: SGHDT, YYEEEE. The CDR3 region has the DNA TGTGCCAGCAGCTTTGGGGACAGAATTGATGGCTACACCTTC. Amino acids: CASSFGDRIDGYTF.

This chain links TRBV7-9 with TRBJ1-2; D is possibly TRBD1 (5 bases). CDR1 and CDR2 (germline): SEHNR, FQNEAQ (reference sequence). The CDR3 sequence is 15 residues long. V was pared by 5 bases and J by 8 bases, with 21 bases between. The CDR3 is CASSIEVGGMIGYTF. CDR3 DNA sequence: TGTGCCAGCAGCATAGAGGTCGGGGGGATGATCGGCTACACCTTC.

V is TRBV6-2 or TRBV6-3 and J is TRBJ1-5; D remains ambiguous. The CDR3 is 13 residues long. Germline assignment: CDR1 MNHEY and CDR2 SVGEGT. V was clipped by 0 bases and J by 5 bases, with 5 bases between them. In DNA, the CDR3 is TGTGCCAGCAGTTACTCTCCTGATCAGCCCCAGCATTTT. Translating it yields CASSYSPDQPQHF.

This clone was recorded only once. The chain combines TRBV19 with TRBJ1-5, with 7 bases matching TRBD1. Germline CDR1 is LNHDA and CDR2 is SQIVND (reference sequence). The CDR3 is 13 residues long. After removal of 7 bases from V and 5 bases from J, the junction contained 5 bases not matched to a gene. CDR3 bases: TGTGCCAGTACCACAGGGGTGTATCAGCCCCAGCATTTT. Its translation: CASTTGVYQPQHF.

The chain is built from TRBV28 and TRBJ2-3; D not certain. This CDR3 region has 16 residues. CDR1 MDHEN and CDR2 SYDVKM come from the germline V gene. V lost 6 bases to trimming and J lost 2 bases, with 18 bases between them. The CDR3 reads CASRPDWMIDTDTQYF. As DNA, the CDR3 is TGTGCCAGCAGGCCTGACTGGATGATAGACACAGATACGCAGTATTTT.

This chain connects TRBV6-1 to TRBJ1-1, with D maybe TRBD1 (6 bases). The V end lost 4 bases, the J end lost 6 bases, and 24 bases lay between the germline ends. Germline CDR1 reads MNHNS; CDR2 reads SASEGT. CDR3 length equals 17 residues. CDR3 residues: CASSGGAGEWYYAEAFF. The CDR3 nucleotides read TGTGCCAGCAGTGGGGGGGCTGGCGAATGGTATTACGCTGAAGCTTTCTTT.

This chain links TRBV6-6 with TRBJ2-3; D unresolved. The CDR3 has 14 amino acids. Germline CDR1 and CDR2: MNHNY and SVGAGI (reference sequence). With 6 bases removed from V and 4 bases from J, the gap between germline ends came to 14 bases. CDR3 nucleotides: TGTGCCAGCAGCCCATCTTCGCCTGCAGATACGCAGTATTTT. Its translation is CASSPSSPADTQYF.

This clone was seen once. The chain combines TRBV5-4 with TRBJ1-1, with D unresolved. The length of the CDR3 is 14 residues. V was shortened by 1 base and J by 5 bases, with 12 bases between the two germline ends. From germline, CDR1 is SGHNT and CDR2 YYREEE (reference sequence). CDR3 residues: CASSLIGVRTEAFF. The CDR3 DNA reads TGTGCCAGCAGCTTGATCGGGGTACGGACTGAAGCTTTCTTT.